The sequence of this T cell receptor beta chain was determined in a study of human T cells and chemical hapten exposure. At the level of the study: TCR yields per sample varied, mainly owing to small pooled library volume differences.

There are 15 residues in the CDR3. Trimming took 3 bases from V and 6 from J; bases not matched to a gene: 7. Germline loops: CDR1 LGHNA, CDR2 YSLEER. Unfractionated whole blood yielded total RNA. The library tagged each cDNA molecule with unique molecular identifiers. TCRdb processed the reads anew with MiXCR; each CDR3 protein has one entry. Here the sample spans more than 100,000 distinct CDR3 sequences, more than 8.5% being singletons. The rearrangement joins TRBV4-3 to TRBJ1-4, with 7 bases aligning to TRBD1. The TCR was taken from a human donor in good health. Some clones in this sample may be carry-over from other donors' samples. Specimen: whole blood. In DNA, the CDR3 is TGCGCCAGCAGCCACGTAGGGGGCTTGGATGAAAAACTGTTTTTT. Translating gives CASSHVGGLDEKLFF.